This T cell receptor beta chain comes out of a study of human T cells and chemical hapten exposure. Study-level information: The cohort included alopecia areata under or over 50% scalp, totalis and universalis.

The time point was: pre-sensitization, week 0. Treatment denoted: therapeutic diphenylcyclopropenone sensitization with weekly scalp DPC. Sequencing started from total RNA isolated from unfractionated whole blood. Donation of samples came from alopecia patients who were 18 to 70 years old and suitable for DPC. TCRdb independently ran MiXCR on the RACE reads; one entry per CDR3 protein. The top ten clones hold roughly a quarter of a sample with some 36,000 distinct CDR3 sequences, over 9% of them seen once. This clonotype was recorded many times. Germline CDR1 reads DFQATT; CDR2 reads SNEGSKA (reference sequence). The CDR3 has 14 amino acids. V was cut by 6 bases and J by 3 bases, with 15 bases left in between.

The clonotype originates from a man aged 50 to 60 with alopecia areata. Some clones in this sample may be carry-over from other donors' samples. The sample was whole blood, taken in connection with sensitization to the hapten diphenylcyclopropenone (DPC). The chain recombines TRBV20-1 with TRBJ2-1; the D gene is possibly TRBD2 (5 bases). This chain's CDR3 is CSALAGRGYNEQFF. Here the CDR3 DNA reads TGCAGTGCCCTGGCGGGTCGGGGCTACAATGAGCAGTTCTTC.